Each of the 9 T cell receptor beta chains below was sequenced from the same sample in a study of control samples from healthy donors and cancer patients. Assay used: immunoSEQ multiplex PCR; TCRdb lists only in-frame clones, some missing. Of over 85,000 clones in the sample, 88% were seen once. The sequencing sample was made of PBMCs. The receptors derive from an older woman with lung cancer.

This rearrangement joins TRBV11-2 to TRBJ1-3; maybe TRBD1 (5 bases). Trimming left V 6 bases short and J 7 bases short, with 16 bases between. The CDR3 covers 14 residues. CDR1 is SGHAT, CDR2 FQNNGV, per germline. In DNA form, the CDR3 reads TGTGCCAGCAGTCACCCCACGGGACCCAACACCATATATTTT. As protein: CASSHPTGPNTIYF.

This chain joins TRBV5-1 and TRBJ1-1; D perhaps matches TRBD1 (5 bases). Trimming stripped 4 bases from V and 2 bases from J, with 15 bases between. The CDR3 spans 15 residues. Germline lookup yields CDR1 SGHRS and CDR2 YFSETQ. The CDR3 sequence is CASSAGHPGNTEAFF. Written as DNA, the CDR3 is TGCGCCAGCAGCGCTGGACATCCGGGAAACACTGAAGCTTTCTTT.

The J gene is TRBJ1-5, the V gene TRBV12-5; D is uncertain. The CDR3 has 15 residues. Germline-derived CDR1 and CDR2 are LGHNT and FRNRAP. V was cut by 3 bases and J by 0 bases, with 9 bases left in between. The CDR3 protein is CASGLEAYSNQPQHF. CDR3 sequence (DNA): TGTGCTAGTGGTTTAGAAGCTTATAGCAATCAGCCCCAGCATTTT. Drawing the rest from reference TRBV12-5 and TRBJ1-5, the complete variable domain is DARVTQTPRHKVTEMGQEVTMRCQPILGHNTVFWYRQTMMQGLELLAYFRNRAPLDDSGMPKDRFSAEMPDATLATLKIQPSEPRDSAVYFCASGLEAYSNQPQHFGDGTRLSIL.

This chain connects TRBV5-6 to TRBJ1-4; TRBD1 might be the D (5 bases). There are 14 residues in the CDR3. Between the trimmed V and J ends, which lost 2 bases and 7 bases, there was a span of 12 bases. CDR1 and CDR2 (germline): SGHDT, YYEEEE. CDR3 amino acids: CASSLGVYSEKLFF. In DNA form, the CDR3 reads TGTGCCAGCAGCTTAGGGGTTTACAGTGAAAAACTGTTTTTT.

The V and J genes are TRBV5-1 and TRBJ1-4, with 8 bases matching TRBD1. V dropped 5 bases and J dropped 4; count of bases not matched to a gene: 7. CDR1 is SGHRS and CDR2 is YFSETQ in the germline V gene. The CDR3 is 15 residues long. The CDR3 DNA reads TGCGCCAGCAGGCTATTACAGGGGGATAATGAAAAACTGTTTTTT. Translation gives CASRLLQGDNEKLFF.

V is TRBV6-6 and J is TRBJ2-1; the match to TRBD1 covers 10 bases. Germline CDR1 and CDR2: MNHNY and SVGAGI (reference sequence). V was pared by 2 bases and J by 7 bases, with 5 bases of the junction left unmatched. CDR3 length: 15 amino acids. CDR3 in amino acids: CASSYTGTGENEQFF. The CDR3 coding sequence is TGTGCCAGCAGTTACACGGGGACAGGGGAGAATGAGCAGTTCTTC.

The chain employs TRBV6-1 and TRBJ1-1; no reliable D call. The CDR3 contains 14 residues. V was trimmed by 1 base and J by 1 base, leaving 7 bases between them. Germline V CDR1 and CDR2: MNHNS, SASEGT. The CDR3 region is CASSEEEENTEAFF. The CDR3 DNA follows: TGTGCCAGCAGTGAAGAGGAGGAGAACACTGAAGCTTTCTTT.

The chain combines TRBV19 with TRBJ1-2; possibly TRBD1 for D (6 bases). The ends were cut back, 6 bases at V and 2 bases at J, with 10 bases in the middle. The CDR3 runs 13 residues. The germline CDR1 and CDR2 sequences are LNHDA and SQIVND (reference sequence). The CDR3 region has the DNA TGTGCCAGTAGGCAGGGGATGAACTATGGCTACACCTTC. Translated: CASRQGMNYGYTF.

This sequence joins TRBV27 and TRBJ2-1; D call uncertain. V gave up 6 bases and J gave up 6 bases, with 12 bases separating them. Germline CDR1 is MNHEY and CDR2 is SMNVEV (reference sequence). CDR3 length: 13 residues. The CDR3 sequence is CASSPGRTNEQFF. As DNA, the CDR3 is TGTGCCAGCAGCCCAGGACGCACCAATGAGCAGTTCTTC.